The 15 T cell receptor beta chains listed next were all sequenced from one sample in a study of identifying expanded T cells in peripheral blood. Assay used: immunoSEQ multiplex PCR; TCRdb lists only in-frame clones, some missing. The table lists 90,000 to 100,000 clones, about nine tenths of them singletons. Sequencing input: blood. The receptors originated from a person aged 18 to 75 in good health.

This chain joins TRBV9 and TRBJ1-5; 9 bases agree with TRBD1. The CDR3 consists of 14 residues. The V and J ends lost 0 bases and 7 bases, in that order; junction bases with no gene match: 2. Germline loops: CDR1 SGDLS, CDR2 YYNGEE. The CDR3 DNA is TGTGCCAGCAGCGTAGGTACAGGGGGCCAGCCCCAGCATTTT. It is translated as CASSVGTGGQPQHF.

The CDR3 DNA is TGTGCCAGCAGCCCACGCTTGTTCGGGGAGCAGTACTTC. This sequence encodes CASSPRLFGEQYF. The chain is built from TRBV6-1 and TRBJ2-7, with D hard to call. The CDR3 consists of 13 residues. V gave up 6 bases and J gave up 7 bases, with 16 bases separating them. The germline gives CDR1 MNHNS, CDR2 SASEGT.

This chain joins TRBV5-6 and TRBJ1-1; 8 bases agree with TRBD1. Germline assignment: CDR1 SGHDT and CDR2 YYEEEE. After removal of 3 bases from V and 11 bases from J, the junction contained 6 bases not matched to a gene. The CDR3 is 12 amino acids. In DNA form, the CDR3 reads TGTGCCAGCAGCTCCACAGGGGGTATGGCTTTCTTT. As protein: CASSSTGGMAFF.

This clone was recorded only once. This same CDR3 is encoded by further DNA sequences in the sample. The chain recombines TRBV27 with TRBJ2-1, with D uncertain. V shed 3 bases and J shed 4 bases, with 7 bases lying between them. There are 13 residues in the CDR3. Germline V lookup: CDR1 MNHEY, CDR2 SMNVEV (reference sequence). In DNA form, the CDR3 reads TGTGCCAGCAGTTTGGGCAGTTACAATGAGCAGTTCTTC. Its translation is CASSLGSYNEQFF.

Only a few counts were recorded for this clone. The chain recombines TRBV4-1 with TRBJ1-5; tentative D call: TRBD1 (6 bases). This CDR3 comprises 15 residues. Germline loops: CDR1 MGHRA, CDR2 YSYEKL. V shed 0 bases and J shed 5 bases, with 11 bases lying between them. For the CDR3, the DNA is TGCGCCAGCAGCCAAGAGAGGGGGGCGCATCAGCCCCAGCATTTT. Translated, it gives CASSQERGAHQPQHF.

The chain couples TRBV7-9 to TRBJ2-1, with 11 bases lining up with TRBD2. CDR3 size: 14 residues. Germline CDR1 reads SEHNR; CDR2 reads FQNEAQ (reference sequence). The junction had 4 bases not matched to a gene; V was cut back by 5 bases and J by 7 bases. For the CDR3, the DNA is TGTGCCAGCAGCCCCAGACTAGCGGGGAATGAGCAGTTCTTC. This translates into CASSPRLAGNEQFF.

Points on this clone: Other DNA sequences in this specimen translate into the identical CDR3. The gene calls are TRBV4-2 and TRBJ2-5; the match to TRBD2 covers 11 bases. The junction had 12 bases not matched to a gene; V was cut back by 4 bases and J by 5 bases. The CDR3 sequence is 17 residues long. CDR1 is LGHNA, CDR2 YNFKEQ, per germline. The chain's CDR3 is CASSPGTSGRGEETQYF. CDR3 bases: TGTGCCAGCAGCCCCGGGACTAGCGGCCGGGGGGAGGAGACCCAGTACTTC.

The CDR3 DNA is TGTGCCAGCAGTGACTCCCCGGGAGACACCGGGGAGCTGTTTTTT. Translated: CASSDSPGDTGELFF. This chain joins TRBV6-4 and TRBJ2-2; weak D call: TRBD2 (6 bases). Trimming left V 0 bases short and J 3 bases short, with 8 bases between. Germline CDR1 MRHNA, CDR2 SNTAGT. The CDR3 consists of 15 residues.

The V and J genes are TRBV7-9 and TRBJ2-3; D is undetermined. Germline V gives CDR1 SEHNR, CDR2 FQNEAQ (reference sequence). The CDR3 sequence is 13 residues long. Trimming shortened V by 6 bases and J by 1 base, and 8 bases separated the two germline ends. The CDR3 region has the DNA TGTGCCAGCAGTAGGGTGGGCACAGATACGCAGTATTTT. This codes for CASSRVGTDTQYF.

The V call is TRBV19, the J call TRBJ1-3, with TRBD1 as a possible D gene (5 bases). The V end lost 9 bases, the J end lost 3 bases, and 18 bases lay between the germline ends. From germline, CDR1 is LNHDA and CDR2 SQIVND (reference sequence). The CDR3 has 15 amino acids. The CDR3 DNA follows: TGTGCCAGCCGAACGGGGGAAAAGGGTGGAAACACCATATATTTT. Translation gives CASRTGEKGGNTIYF.

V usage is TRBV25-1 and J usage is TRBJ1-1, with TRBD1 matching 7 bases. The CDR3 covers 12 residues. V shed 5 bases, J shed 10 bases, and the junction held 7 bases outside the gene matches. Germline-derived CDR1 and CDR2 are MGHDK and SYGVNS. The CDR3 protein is CASSPQGKRAFF. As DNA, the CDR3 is TGTGCCAGCAGTCCACAGGGGAAAAGAGCTTTCTTT. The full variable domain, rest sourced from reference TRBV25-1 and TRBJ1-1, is EADIYQTPRYLVIGTGKKITLECSQTMGHDKMYWYQQDPGMELHLIHYSYGVNSTEKGDLSSESTVSRIRTEHFPLTLESARPSHTSQYLCASSPQGKRAFFGQGTRLTVV.

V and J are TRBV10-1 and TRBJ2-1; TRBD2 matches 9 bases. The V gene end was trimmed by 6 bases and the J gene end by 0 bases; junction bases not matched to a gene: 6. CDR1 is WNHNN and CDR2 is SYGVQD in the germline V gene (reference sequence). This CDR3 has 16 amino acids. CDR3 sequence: CASSRLAVSSYNEQFF. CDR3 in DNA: TGCGCCAGCAGCAGACTAGCGGTGAGCTCCTACAATGAGCAGTTCTTC.

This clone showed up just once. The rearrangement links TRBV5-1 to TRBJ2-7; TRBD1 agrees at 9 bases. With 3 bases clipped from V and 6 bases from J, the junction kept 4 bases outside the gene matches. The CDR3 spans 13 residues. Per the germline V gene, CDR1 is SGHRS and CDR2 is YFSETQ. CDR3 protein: CASSWTGVREQYF. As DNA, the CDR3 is TGCGCCAGCAGCTGGACAGGGGTTCGCGAGCAGTACTTC.

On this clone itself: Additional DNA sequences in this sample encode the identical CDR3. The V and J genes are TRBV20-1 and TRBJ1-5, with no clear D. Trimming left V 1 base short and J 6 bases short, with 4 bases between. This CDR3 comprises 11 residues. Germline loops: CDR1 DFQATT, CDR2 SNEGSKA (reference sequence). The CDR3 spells CSARGGQPQHF. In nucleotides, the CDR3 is TGCAGTGCTAGAGGGGGTCAGCCCCAGCATTTT.

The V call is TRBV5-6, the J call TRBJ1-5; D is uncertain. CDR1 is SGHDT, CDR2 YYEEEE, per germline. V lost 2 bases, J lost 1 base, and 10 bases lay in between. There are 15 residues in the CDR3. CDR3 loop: CASSFYFGSNQPQHF. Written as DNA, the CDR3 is TGTGCCAGCAGCTTTTATTTCGGCAGCAATCAGCCCCAGCATTTT.